Below are 25 T cell receptor beta chains sequenced from a single sample in a study of T cells after yellow fever vaccination. TCRdb recomputed calls from the 5' RACE reads with MiXCR, one row per CDR3 protein. The profile shows some 350,000 distinct CDR3 sequences, 8.7% of them singletons. The sequencing here drew on PBMCs, taken on the day of the first yellow fever vaccination. Receptor source: a man aged 18 to 35 who received the YFV17D yellow fever vaccine.

This clonotype was seen a few times. The CDR3 spells CATVYWARRYF. The CDR3 DNA reads as TGTGCCACCGTTTACTGGGCCCGAAGGTACTTC. This rearrangement joins TRBV24-1 to TRBJ2-5; D is ambiguous. V was shortened by 9 bases and J by 13 bases, with 17 bases between the two germline ends. The germline V gene has CDR1 KGHDR and CDR2 SFDVKD. This CDR3 is 11 amino acids long.

V is TRBV10-3 and J is TRBJ2-7; D unclear. The germline V gene has CDR1 ENHRY and CDR2 SYGVKD. This CDR3 region has 12 residues. With 3 bases removed from V and 3 bases from J, the gap between germline ends came to 6 bases. CDR3 loop: CAISDSDYEQYV. CDR3 bases: TGTGCCATCAGTGATAGTGACTACGAGCAGTACGTC.

This clonotype was picked up many times. The J gene is TRBJ2-7, the V gene TRBV4-1; D remains unclear. This CDR3 is 14 amino acids long. The V end lost 4 bases, the J end lost 0 bases, and 10 bases lay between the germline ends. CDR1 is MGHRA and CDR2 is YSYEKL in the germline V gene. The CDR3 DNA reads as TGCGCCAGCAGCCCCCGGACGGCCTCCTACGAGCAGTACTTC. Translated: CASSPRTASYEQYF.

This clonotype was detected a few times. The chain links TRBV4-2 to TRBJ2-1; D is unresolved. The V end lost 0 bases, the J end lost 0 bases, and 12 bases lay between the germline ends. The CDR3 length is 17 residues. Germline V CDR1 and CDR2: LGHNA, YNFKEQ. The DNA for the CDR3 is TGTGCCAGCAGCCAAGAGCCTAGTGTGAGCTCCTACAATGAGCAGTTCTTC. It yields the protein CASSQEPSVSSYNEQFF.

This clonotype showed up just a few times. The V and J genes are TRBV4-1 and TRBJ1-2, with D tentatively TRBD1 (5 bases). The germline V gene encodes CDR1 MGHRA and CDR2 YSYEKL. There are 15 residues in the CDR3. V lost 3 bases and J lost 0, with 11 bases in between. For the CDR3, the DNA is TGCGCCAGCAGCCAGGTGACAGTCACTAACTATGGCTACACCTTC. Translating gives CASSQVTVTNYGYTF.

This rearrangement joins TRBV20-1 to TRBJ2-1; tentatively, D is TRBD2 (5 bases). CDR3 length: 14 residues. V was shortened by 5 bases and J by 8 bases, with 19 bases between the two germline ends. CDR1 and CDR2 (germline): DFQATT, SNEGSKA (reference sequence). CDR3 coding DNA: TGCAGTGCTTTGCCGGCCTTACTAGTCTATGAGCAGTTCTTC. Translated, it gives CSALPALLVYEQFF.

This clonotype was counted many times. This chain connects TRBV5-1 to TRBJ2-7, with 7 bases matching TRBD1. V was pared by 4 bases and J by 2 bases, with 3 bases of the junction left unmatched. CDR3 size: 13 residues. Per germline, CDR1 SGHRS and CDR2 YFSETQ. This chain's CDR3 is CASSKGQTYEQYF. In DNA, the CDR3 is TGCGCCAGCAGCAAGGGACAGACCTACGAGCAGTACTTC. Using reference TRBV5-1 and TRBJ2-7 for the parts outside the CDR3, the full variable domain is KAGVTQTPRYLIKTRGQQVTLSCSPISGHRSVSWYQQTPGQGLQFLFEYFSETQRNKGNFPGRFSGRQFSNSRSEMNVSTLELGDSALYLCASSKGQTYEQYFGPGTRLTVT.

The sample holds a few counts of this clonotype. The CDR3 sequence: CASTIRGNSYNEQFF. DNA of the CDR3: TGTGCCAGCACCATCCGGGGGAACTCCTACAATGAGCAGTTCTTC. The V gene is TRBV7-2, the J gene TRBJ2-1, with a weak D call TRBD2 (6 bases). The CDR3 extends over 15 amino acids. V was pared by 7 bases and J by 0 bases, with 13 bases between. Germline V CDR1 and CDR2: SGHTA, FQGNSA. The variable domain in full, completed from reference TRBV7-2 and TRBJ2-1, reads GAGVSQSPSNKVTEKGKDVELRCDPISGHTALYWYRQSLGQGLEFLIYFQGNSAPDKSGLPSDRFSAERTGGSVSTLTIQRTQQEDSAVYLCASTIRGNSYNEQFFGPGTRLTVL.

This clonotype was found many times. This chain uses TRBV11-2 with TRBJ1-1; the D is unclear. Trimming removed 0 bases at V and 7 bases at J, with 9 bases between. The CDR3 sequence is 13 residues long. The V gene's germline CDR1 is SGHAT and CDR2 FQNNGV. The CDR3 DNA sequence: TGTGCCAGCAGCTTAGACCGCCACGGTGAAGCTTTCTTT. It translates to CASSLDRHGEAFF.

This clonotype has only a few counts. The chain joins TRBV12-3 or TRBV12-4 to TRBJ1-6; D is undetermined. V gave up 1 base and J gave up 9 bases, with 13 bases separating them. The CDR3 consists of 15 residues. The CDR3 sequence is CASSLGGTAGSPLHF. The CDR3 coding sequence is TGTGCCAGCAGTTTAGGGGGTACAGCGGGTTCACCCCTCCACTTT.

This clonotype was counted once. The V call is TRBV5-6, the J call TRBJ2-2; perhaps TRBD2 as D (5 bases). The CDR3 covers 14 residues. Germline-derived CDR1 and CDR2 are SGHDT and YYEEEE. The germline V and J ends were trimmed by 3 bases and 7 bases, with 13 bases remaining between them. CDR3 amino acids: CASSCGLLSGELFF. CDR3 DNA: TGTGCCAGCAGCTGCGGGCTACTCAGCGGGGAGCTGTTTTTT.

This chain links TRBV7-9 with TRBJ1-4; 8 nucleotides line up with TRBD1. CDR3 length equals 14 residues. Germline V gives CDR1 SEHNR, CDR2 FQNEAQ (reference sequence). Trimming removed 6 bases from V and 6 bases from J; junction bases left unmatched: 6. This chain's CDR3 is CASSFTGGDEKLFF. The CDR3 nucleotides are TGTGCCAGCAGTTTTACAGGGGGGGATGAAAAACTGTTTTTT.

Comment on this clonotype: A clone one base away is much larger, so this may be a read error. The chain uses TRBV5-6 and TRBJ2-7; TRBD1 or TRBD2 may be the D gene (5 bases each). The germline CDR1 and CDR2 sequences are SGHDT and YYEEEE. The CDR3 spans 13 residues. This chain's CDR3 is CVSSIGTQDGQYV. CDR3 nucleotide sequence: TGTGTCAGCAGTATCGGGACCCAGGACGGACAGTACGTC.

The chain employs TRBV6-6 and TRBJ1-2; no clear D. The CDR3 runs to 11 residues. V was trimmed by 2 bases and J by 8 bases, leaving 6 bases between them. In germline, CDR1 is MNHNY, CDR2 SVGAGI (reference sequence). This CDR3 reads CASSYQNGYTF. In nucleotides, the CDR3 is TGTGCCAGCAGTTACCAGAACGGCTACACCTTC.

V usage is TRBV24-1 and J usage is TRBJ2-3, with a possible D match to TRBD2 (7 bases). The V and J ends lost 3 bases and 4 bases respectively, with 13 bases between them. CDR3 length: 15 amino acids. Per the germline V gene, CDR1 is KGHDR and CDR2 is SFDVKD. CDR3 coding DNA: TGTGCCACCAGTGATCCCGGGGGGCCGGCAGATACGCAGTATTTT. Translating gives CATSDPGGPADTQYF.

This clonotype was counted many times. The CDR3 reads CASSSEGAQHF. The CDR3 DNA reads TGTGCCAGCAGTTCGGAGGGAGCCCAGCATTTT. V and J are TRBV7-9 and TRBJ1-5; no definite D call. Per germline, CDR1 SEHNR and CDR2 FQNEAQ (reference sequence). V was clipped by 6 bases and J by 11 bases, with 11 bases between them. CDR3 length: 11 amino acids.

This chain uses TRBV5-4 with TRBJ2-3; 10 bases match TRBD2. V lost 4 bases and J lost 5; bases outside the gene matches: 13. This CDR3 spans 17 amino acids. Germline CDR1 reads SGHNT; CDR2 reads YYREEE (reference sequence). The CDR3 here is CASSRPLAGAVGDTQYF. CDR3 in DNA: TGTGCCAGCAGCCGCCCTCTAGCGGGGGCGGTGGGAGATACGCAGTATTTT.

V usage is TRBV19 and J usage is TRBJ1-2; no firm D call. The V gene's germline CDR1 is LNHDA and CDR2 SQIVND (reference sequence). V dropped 3 bases and J dropped 3 bases, with 8 bases sitting between them. This CDR3 is built from 13 residues. CDR3 amino acids: CASSILGYYGYTF. The CDR3 DNA reads as TGTGCCAGTAGTATTTTGGGCTACTATGGCTACACCTTC.

This rearrangement joins TRBV6-5 to TRBJ1-2, with D hard to call. CDR3 length equals 15 residues. The germline gives CDR1 MNHEY, CDR2 SVGAGI. V was shortened by 0 bases and J by 2 bases, with 10 bases between the two germline ends. The CDR3 reads CASSYSNFWNYGYTF. Written as DNA, the CDR3 is TGTGCCAGCAGTTACTCGAATTTCTGGAACTATGGCTACACCTTC.

This clonotype showed up just a few times. J is TRBJ2-5 and V is TRBV21-1; the D segment call TRBD1 is taken from the table without a DNA check. TRBV21-1 has pseudogene status. The CDR3 has 17 amino acids. Written as DNA, the CDR3 is TGTGCCAGCAGTACTGGAGGTACCGGGGGGCTTGGCAAGACCCAGTACTTC. This gives the protein CASSTGGTGGLGKTQYF.

This clonotype was found many times. This rearrangement joins TRBV5-1 to TRBJ2-1, with 7 bases that match TRBD1. The germline V gene encodes CDR1 SGHRS and CDR2 YFSETQ. Trimming cost V 0 bases and J 8 bases; bases outside gene matches: 5. This CDR3 region has 14 residues. The DNA of the CDR3 is TGCGCCAGCAGCTTGGAGGGGGCCCCCGATGAGCAGTTCTTC. This sequence encodes CASSLEGAPDEQFF.

This clonotype has ten or more counts. The CDR3 sequence is CASSLGEATNEKLFF. In DNA form, the CDR3 reads TGTGCCAGCAGTTTAGGAGAAGCAACTAATGAAAAACTGTTTTTT. The V and J genes are TRBV27 and TRBJ1-4; no reliable D call. Germline V CDR1 and CDR2: MNHEY, SMNVEV (reference sequence). V was shortened by 2 bases and J by 0 bases, with 7 bases between the two germline ends. The CDR3 has 15 amino acids.

V and J are TRBV2 and TRBJ1-5; TRBD1 matches at 9 bases. CDR1 SNHLY and CDR2 FYNNEI come from the germline V gene. This CDR3 region has 15 residues. The ends lost 7 bases at V and 7 bases at J; junction bases unmatched: 11. In DNA form, the CDR3 reads TGTGCCAGCAATCCCGACAGGGGGTCGGACCAGCCCCAGCATTTT. Amino acid sequence: CASNPDRGSDQPQHF. The whole variable domain, filled in from reference TRBV2 and TRBJ1-5, reads EPEVTQTPSHQVTQMGQEVILRCVPISNHLYFYWYRQILGQKVEFLVSFYNNEISEKSEIFDDQFSVERPDGSNFTLKIRSTKLEDSAMYFCASNPDRGSDQPQHFGDGTRLSIL.

This clonotype has at least ten counts. This chain joins TRBV18 and TRBJ2-7; D is possibly TRBD1 or TRBD2 (5 bases each). Deletions cut 5 bases from V and 1 base from J, with 12 bases between. CDR1 and CDR2 (germline): KGHSH, LQKENI. The CDR3 consists of 14 residues. As DNA, the CDR3 is TGTGCCAGCTCAAGGACGGGGACGTCCTACGAGCAGTACTTC. This encodes CASSRTGTSYEQYF.

The rearrangement joins TRBV5-1 to TRBJ1-1, with a possible D match to TRBD1 (6 bases). Deletions cut 1 base from V and 2 bases from J, with 12 bases between. CDR3 length: 15 residues. Germline V gene sequence: CDR1 SGHRS, CDR2 YFSETQ. The DNA of the CDR3 is TGCGCCAGCAGCTTGTCAGGGGCTACAAACACTGAAGCTTTCTTT. Translating it yields CASSLSGATNTEAFF.